The rows below give T cell receptor beta chains drawn from one sample of a study of shared clonotypes between healthy human individuals. Clones were sequenced by immunoSEQ multiplex PCR, and TCRdb holds only the in-frame ones, with some missing. The sample has more than 2 million clones, roughly 94% seen once. Input material: naive CD4+ T cells sorted from blood. These receptors were collected from a man between 18 and 29 years old in good health. Each CDR3 is given with its conserved first and last residue. The D gene is left open where the match is weak. Expanded clones are given a class, and other clones once, few, many or no size at all.

J | size | length | D | V | CDR3 | DNA
TRBJ2-7 | NA | 14 | NA | TRBV7-9 | CASSFSASSYEQYF | TGTGCCAGCAGCTTCTCAGCGAGCTCCTACGAGCAGTACTTC
TRBJ2-5 | NA | 17 | TRBD2 | TRBV10-3 | CAISESIGGGQGETQYF | TGTGCCATCAGTGAGTCGATCGGGGGGGGCCAAGGAGAGACCCAGTACTTC
TRBJ2-3 | once | 13 | TRBD1 | TRBV4-1 | CASSQGGQGSRYF | TGCGCCAGCAGCCAAGGCGGACAGGGCTCGCGGTATTTT
TRBJ1-1 | NA | 15 | NA | TRBV5-1 | CASSLGDTSNTEAFF | TGCGCCAGCAGCTTGGGTGACACTTCTAACACTGAAGCTTTCTTT
TRBJ2-7 | once | 15 | TRBD1 | TRBV6-5 | CASSYSGQGAYEQYF | TGTGCCAGCAGTTACTCGGGACAGGGGGCTTACGAGCAGTACTTC
TRBJ1-1 | NA | 14 | NA | TRBV5-1 | CASSSTVTGHEAFF | TGCGCCAGCAGCTCGACCGTGACGGGGCATGAAGCTTTCTTT
TRBJ2-2 | NA | 13 | NA | TRBV4-3 | CASSQGLGGELFF | TGCGCCAGCAGCCAAGGACTCGGCGGGGAGCTGTTTTTT
TRBJ2-5 | NA | 16 | NA | TRBV6-6 | CASSYSWGGGQETQYF | TGTGCCAGCAGTTACTCCTGGGGAGGGGGTCAAGAGACCCAGTACTTC
TRBJ2-7 | NA | 16 | TRBD1 | TRBV6-5 | CASSYSASGGSYEQYF | TGTGCCAGCAGTTACTCGGCGTCAGGGGGCTCCTACGAGCAGTACTTC
TRBJ2-7 | once | 17 | TRBD2 | TRBV11-2 | CASSSLAGGSSSYEQYF | TGTGCCAGCAGCTCCCTAGCGGGGGGGTCCAGCTCCTACGAGCAGTACTTC
TRBJ2-7 | NA | 15 | TRBD1 | TRBV5-6 | CASSPGTGYSYEQYF | TGTGCCAGCAGCCCCGGGACAGGATACTCCTACGAGCAGTACTTC
TRBJ1-4 | NA | 14 | NA | TRBV28 | CASSPVATNEKLFF | TGTGCCAGCAGTCCCGTTGCAACTAATGAAAAACTGTTTTTT
TRBJ2-5 | once | 16 | NA | TRBV2 | CASSERRLSDQETQYF | TGTGCCAGCAGTGAAAGGAGGCTGAGCGACCAAGAGACCCAGTACTTC
TRBJ2-7 | NA | 14 | NA | TRBV30 | CAWSVTGWSYEQYF | TGTGCCTGGAGTGTAACAGGCTGGAGCTACGAGCAGTACTTC
TRBJ1-1 | NA | 14 | NA | TRBV10-2 | CASSESALNTEAFF | TGCGCCAGCAGTGAGTCAGCGTTAAACACTGAAGCTTTCTTT
TRBJ2-5 | NA | 14 | TRBD2 | TRBV11-2 | CASSTTSGQETQYF | TGTGCCAGCAGTACCACTAGCGGACAAGAGACCCAGTACTTC
TRBJ1-5 | NA | 14 | TRBD1 | TRBV27 | CASSPTGSRQPQHF | TGTGCCAGCAGTCCGACAGGGAGCCGGCAGCCCCAGCATTTT
TRBJ2-2 | NA | 13 | NA | TRBV29-1 | CSVEVLNTGELFF | TGCAGCGTTGAGGTGCTGAACACCGGGGAGCTGTTTTTT
TRBJ2-3 | NA | 15 | NA | TRBV30 | CAWSGVGAVTDTQYF | TGTGCCTGGAGTGGGGTCGGGGCGGTCACAGATACGCAGTATTTT
TRBJ2-7 | few | 18 | TRBD2 | TRBV7-2 | CASSPLLAGGGSSYEQYF | TGTGCCAGCAGCCCCTTATTAGCGGGGGGCGGAAGCTCCTACGAGCAGTACTTC
TRBJ2-2 | NA | 16 | NA | TRBV5-1 | CASSYDGLTNTGELFF | TGCGCCAGCAGCTACGACGGTCTAACGAACACCGGGGAGCTGTTTTTT
TRBJ1-1 | NA | 13 | NA | TRBV11-2 | CASSWGRNTEAFF | TGTGCCAGCAGTTGGGGCAGGAACACTGAAGCTTTCTTT
TRBJ1-1 | NA | 15 | TRBD1 | TRBV28 | CASSSPGQGAAEAFF | TGTGCCAGCAGTTCTCCGGGACAGGGGGCTGCTGAAGCTTTCTTT
TRBJ1-2 | NA | 16 | TRBD1 | TRBV13 | CASSLGRQGANYGYTF | TGTGCCAGCAGCTTAGGCCGACAGGGGGCTAACTATGGCTACACCTTC
TRBJ2-1 | few | 15 | TRBD2 | TRBV11-3 | CASSLDAGGYNEQFF | TGTGCCAGCAGCTTAGATGCGGGAGGGTACAATGAGCAGTTCTTC
TRBJ1-2 | NA | 14 | TRBD1 | TRBV11-2 | CASSSEQGNYGYTF | TGTGCCAGCAGCTCAGAACAGGGGAATTATGGCTACACCTTC
TRBJ2-3 | NA | 14 | NA | TRBV4-1 | CASSPGVSTDTQYF | TGCGCCAGCTCCCCCGGTGTCAGCACAGATACGCAGTATTTT
TRBJ2-6 | NA | 15 | NA | TRBV6-5 | CASSWGYSGANVLTF | TGTGCCAGCAGTTGGGGGTACTCTGGGGCCAACGTCCTGACTTTC
TRBJ2-7 | NA | 14 | NA | TRBV7-9 | CASSPGRILDEQYF | TGTGCCAGCTCTCCGGGACGTATACTCGACGAGCAGTACTTC
TRBJ2-1 | NA | 13 | NA | TRBV11-2 | CASSQAGGNEQFF | TGTGCCAGCAGCCAAGCAGGCGGCAATGAGCAGTTCTTC
TRBJ1-3 | NA | 13 | NA | TRBV6-5 | CASSMTGGNTIYF | TGTGCCAGCAGTATGACAGGAGGAAACACCATATATTTT
TRBJ1-2 | NA | 16 | NA | TRBV4-3 | CASSQEGAGLVYGYTF | TGCGCCAGCAGCCAAGAGGGTGCAGGGCTTGTCTATGGCTACACCTTC
TRBJ2-3 | NA | 15 | NA | TRBV4-1 | CASSQVGLAPDTQYF | TGCGCCAGCAGCCAAGTCGGTCTAGCGCCAGATACGCAGTATTTT
TRBJ1-3 | NA | 15 | NA | TRBV5-1 | CASSLEGAVGNTIYF | TGCGCCAGCAGCTTGGAAGGGGCCGTCGGAAACACCATATATTTT
TRBJ2-5 | once | 15 | TRBD1 | TRBV6-5 | CASSRLGQHQETQYF | TGTGCCAGCAGTCGGTTGGGACAGCACCAAGAGACCCAGTACTTC
TRBJ1-5 | NA | 15 | NA | TRBV7-9 | CASSLAGSGNQPQHF | TGTGCCAGCAGCTTAGCGGGGTCGGGCAATCAGCCCCAGCATTTT
TRBJ1-1 | once | 16 | NA | TRBV7-9 | CASSLQGTTMNTEAFF | TGTGCCAGCAGCTTACAGGGGACAACAATGAACACTGAAGCTTTCTTT
TRBJ2-7 | NA | 13 | NA | TRBV29-1 | CSASELRDHEQYF | TGCAGCGCTAGCGAGCTCCGGGACCACGAGCAGTACTTC
TRBJ2-7 | NA | 14 | NA | TRBV7-6 | CASSLAAGPYEQYF | TGTGCCAGCAGCTTAGCGGCAGGTCCCTACGAGCAGTACTTC
TRBJ2-3 | NA | 14 | NA | TRBV7-2 | CASSLVSSTDTQYF | TGTGCCAGCAGCTTAGTTTCTAGCACAGATACGCAGTATTTT
TRBJ1-6 | NA | 19 | TRBD1 | TRBV7-9 | CASSSRGQGAGKNYSPLHF | TGTGCCAGCAGCTCCCGGGGACAGGGGGCCGGAAAAAATTATTCACCCCTCCACTTT
TRBJ2-7 | once | 15 | NA | TRBV19 | CASSTRSSPGYEQYF | TGTGCCAGTAGTACCCGATCTTCACCTGGCTACGAGCAGTACTTC
TRBJ1-4 | NA | 13 | NA | TRBV6-1 | CASAAPTNEKLFF | TGTGCCAGTGCGGCCCCAACTAATGAAAAACTGTTTTTT
TRBJ2-3 | NA | 15 | TRBD2 | TRBV10-3 | CAISQTSGYTDTQYF | TGTGCCATCAGTCAGACTAGCGGGTACACAGATACGCAGTATTTT
TRBJ2-7 | NA | 15 | TRBD2 | TRBV7-2 | CASSPPWGGIYEQYF | TGTGCCAGCAGCCCCCCTTGGGGAGGGATCTACGAGCAGTACTTC